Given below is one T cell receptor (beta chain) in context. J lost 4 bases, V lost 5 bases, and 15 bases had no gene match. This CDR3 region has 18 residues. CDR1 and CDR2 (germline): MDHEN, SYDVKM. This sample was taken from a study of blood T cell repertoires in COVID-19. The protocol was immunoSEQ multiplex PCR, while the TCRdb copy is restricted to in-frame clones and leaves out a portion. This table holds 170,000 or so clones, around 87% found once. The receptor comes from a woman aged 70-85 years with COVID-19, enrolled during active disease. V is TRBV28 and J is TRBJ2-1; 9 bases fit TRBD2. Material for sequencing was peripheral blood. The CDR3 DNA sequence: TGTGCCAGCAGTCTCCTGCGCGGGAGGGCCGTCTTATACAATGAGCAGTTCTTC. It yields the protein CASSLLRGRAVLYNEQFF.